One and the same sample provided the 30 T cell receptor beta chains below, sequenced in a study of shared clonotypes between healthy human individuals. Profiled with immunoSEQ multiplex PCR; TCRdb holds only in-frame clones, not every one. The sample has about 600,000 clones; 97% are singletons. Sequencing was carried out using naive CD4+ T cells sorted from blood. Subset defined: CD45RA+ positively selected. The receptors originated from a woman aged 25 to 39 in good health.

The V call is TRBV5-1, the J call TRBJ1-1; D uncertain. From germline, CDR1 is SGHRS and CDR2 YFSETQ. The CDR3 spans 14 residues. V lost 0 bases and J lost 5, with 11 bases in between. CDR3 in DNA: TGCGCCAGCAGCTTGGGGAACTCGAGGACTGAAGCTTTCTTT. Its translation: CASSLGNSRTEAFF.

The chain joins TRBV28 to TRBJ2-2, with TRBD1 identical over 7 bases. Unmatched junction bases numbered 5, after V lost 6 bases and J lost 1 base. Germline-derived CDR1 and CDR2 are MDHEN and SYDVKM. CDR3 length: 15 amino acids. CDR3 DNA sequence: TGTGCCAGCAGCGAAGGGGGCCTGAACACCGGGGAGCTGTTTTTT. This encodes CASSEGGLNTGELFF.

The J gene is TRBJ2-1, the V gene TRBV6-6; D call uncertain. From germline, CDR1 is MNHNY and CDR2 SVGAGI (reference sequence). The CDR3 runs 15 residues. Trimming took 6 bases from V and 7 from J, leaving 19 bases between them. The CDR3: CASRDFAGFRNEQFF. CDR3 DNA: TGTGCCAGCAGAGATTTCGCCGGGTTTCGAAATGAGCAGTTCTTC.

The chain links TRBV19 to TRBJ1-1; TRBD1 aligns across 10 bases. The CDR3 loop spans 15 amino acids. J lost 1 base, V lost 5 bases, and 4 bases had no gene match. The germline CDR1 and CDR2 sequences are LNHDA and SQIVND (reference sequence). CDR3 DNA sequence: TGTGCCAGTAGTGGGACAGGGGCGGCGAACACTGAAGCTTTCTTT. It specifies CASSGTGAANTEAFF. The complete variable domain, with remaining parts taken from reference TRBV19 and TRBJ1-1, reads DGGITQSPKYLFRKEGQNVTLSCEQNLNHDAMYWYRQDPGQGLRLIYYSQIVNDFQKGDIAEGYSVSREKKESFPLTVTSAQKNPTAFYLCASSGTGAANTEAFFGQGTRLTVV.

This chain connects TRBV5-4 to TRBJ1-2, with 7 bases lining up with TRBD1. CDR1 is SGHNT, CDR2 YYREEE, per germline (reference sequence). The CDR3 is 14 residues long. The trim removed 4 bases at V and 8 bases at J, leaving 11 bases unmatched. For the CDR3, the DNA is TGTGCCAGCAGCCGTCAGGGGGAAAGGATAGGCTACACCTTC. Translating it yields CASSRQGERIGYTF.

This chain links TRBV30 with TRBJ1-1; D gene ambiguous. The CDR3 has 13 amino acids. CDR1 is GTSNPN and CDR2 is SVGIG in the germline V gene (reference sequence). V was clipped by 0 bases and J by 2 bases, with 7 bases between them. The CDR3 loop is CAWSVGANTEAFF. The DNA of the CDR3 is TGTGCCTGGAGTGTGGGAGCTAACACTGAAGCTTTCTTT.

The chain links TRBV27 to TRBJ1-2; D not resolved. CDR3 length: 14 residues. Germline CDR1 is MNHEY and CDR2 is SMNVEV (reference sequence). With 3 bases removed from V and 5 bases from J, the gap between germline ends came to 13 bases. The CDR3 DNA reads TGTGCCAGCAGTTTCGAACACGGACGGTATGGCTACACCTTC. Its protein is CASSFEHGRYGYTF.

The CDR3 is CASSRYSGGELFF. The CDR3 nucleotides read TGTGCCAGCAGCCGATATAGTGGCGGGGAGCTGTTTTTT. The V gene is TRBV5-6, the J gene TRBJ2-2, with D unresolved. The CDR3 spans 13 residues. V lost 4 bases and J 7 bases, leaving 11 bases between the germline ends. Germline CDR1 is SGHDT and CDR2 is YYEEEE. Supplemented by reference TRBV5-6 and TRBJ2-2, the full variable domain reads DAGVTQSPTHLIKTRGQQVTLRCSPKSGHDTVSWYQQALGQGPQFIFQYYEEEERQRGNFPDRFSGHQFPNYSSELNVNALLLGDSALYLCASSRYSGGELFFGEGSRLTVL.

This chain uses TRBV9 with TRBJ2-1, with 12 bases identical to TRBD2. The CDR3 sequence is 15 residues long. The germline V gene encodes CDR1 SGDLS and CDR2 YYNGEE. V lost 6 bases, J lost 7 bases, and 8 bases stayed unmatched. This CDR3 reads CASTHGTSGRNEQFF. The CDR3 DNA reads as TGTGCCAGCACCCACGGAACTAGCGGGAGGAATGAGCAGTTCTTC.

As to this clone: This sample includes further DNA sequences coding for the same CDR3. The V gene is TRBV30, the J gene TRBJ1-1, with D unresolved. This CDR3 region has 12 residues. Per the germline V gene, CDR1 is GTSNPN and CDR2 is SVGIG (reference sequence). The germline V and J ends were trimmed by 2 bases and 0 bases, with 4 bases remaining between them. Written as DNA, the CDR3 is TGTGCCTGGAGTAGACTGAACACTGAAGCTTTCTTT. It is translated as CAWSRLNTEAFF.

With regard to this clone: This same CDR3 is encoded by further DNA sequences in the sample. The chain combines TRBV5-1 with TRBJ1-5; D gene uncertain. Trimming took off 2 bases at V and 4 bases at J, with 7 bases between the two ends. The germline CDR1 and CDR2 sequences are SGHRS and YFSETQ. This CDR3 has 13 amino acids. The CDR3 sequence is CASSLGSNQPQHF. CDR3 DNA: TGCGCCAGCAGCTTAGGATCTAATCAGCCCCAGCATTTT.

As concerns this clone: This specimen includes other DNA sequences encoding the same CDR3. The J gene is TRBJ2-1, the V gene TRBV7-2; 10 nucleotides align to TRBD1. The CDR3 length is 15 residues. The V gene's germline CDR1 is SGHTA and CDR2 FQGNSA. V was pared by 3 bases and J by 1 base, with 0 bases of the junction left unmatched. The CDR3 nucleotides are TGTGCCAGCAGCTTGGGACAGGGGTCCTACAATGAGCAGTTCTTC. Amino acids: CASSLGQGSYNEQFF.

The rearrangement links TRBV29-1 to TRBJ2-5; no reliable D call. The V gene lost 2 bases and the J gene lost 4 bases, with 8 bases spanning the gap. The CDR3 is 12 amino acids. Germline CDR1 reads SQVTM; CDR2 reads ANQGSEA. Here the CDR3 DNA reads TGCAGCGTTGAAACGGTTGGAGAGACCCAGTACTTC. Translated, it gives CSVETVGETQYF.

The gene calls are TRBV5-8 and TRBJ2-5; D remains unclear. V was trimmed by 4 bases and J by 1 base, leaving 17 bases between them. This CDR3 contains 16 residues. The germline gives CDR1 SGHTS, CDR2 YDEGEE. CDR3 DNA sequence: TGTGCCAGCAGCCACCGGGTGGGCATCATCCAAGAGACCCAGTACTTC. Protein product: CASSHRVGIIQETQYF. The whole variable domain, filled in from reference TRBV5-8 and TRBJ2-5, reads EAGVTQSPTHLIKTRGQQATLRCSPISGHTSVYWYQQALGLGLQFLLWYDEGEERNRGNFPPRFSGRQFPNYSSELNVNALELEDSALYLCASSHRVGIIQETQYFGPGTRLLVL.

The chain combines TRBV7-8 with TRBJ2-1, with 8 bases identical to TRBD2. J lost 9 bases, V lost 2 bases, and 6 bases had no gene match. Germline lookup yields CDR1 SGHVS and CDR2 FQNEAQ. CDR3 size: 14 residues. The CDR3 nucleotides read TGTGCCAGCAGCTTAAGCGGACTAGCTGTTGAGCAGTTCTTC. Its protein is CASSLSGLAVEQFF.

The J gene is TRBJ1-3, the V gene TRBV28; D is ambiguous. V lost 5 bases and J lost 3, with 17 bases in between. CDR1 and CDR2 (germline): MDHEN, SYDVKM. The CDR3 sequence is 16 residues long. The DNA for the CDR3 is TGTGCCAGCAGTGCGGGCGGCCCGTCTTTTGGAAACACCATATATTTT. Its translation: CASSAGGPSFGNTIYF.

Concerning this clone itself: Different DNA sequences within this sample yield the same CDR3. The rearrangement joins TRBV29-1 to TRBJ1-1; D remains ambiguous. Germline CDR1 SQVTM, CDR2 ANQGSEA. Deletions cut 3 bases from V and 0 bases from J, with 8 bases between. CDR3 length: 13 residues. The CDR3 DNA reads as TGCAGCGTTGATCGGCAGATGAACACTGAAGCTTTCTTT. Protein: CSVDRQMNTEAFF.

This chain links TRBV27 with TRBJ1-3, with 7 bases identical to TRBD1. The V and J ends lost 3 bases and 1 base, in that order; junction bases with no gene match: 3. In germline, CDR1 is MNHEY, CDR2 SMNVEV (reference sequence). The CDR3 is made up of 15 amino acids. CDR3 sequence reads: CASSLQGVSGNTIYF. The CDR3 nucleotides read TGTGCCAGCAGTTTGCAGGGGGTATCTGGAAACACCATATATTTT.

In nucleotides, the CDR3 is TGCGCCAGCAGCCGGGAAGGCGGGACTAGCGGCTACGAGCAGTACTTC. Its translation: CASSREGGTSGYEQYF. This chain joins TRBV5-1 and TRBJ2-7; TRBD2 matches at 11 bases. The germline V gene has CDR1 SGHRS and CDR2 YFSETQ. CDR3 length: 16 amino acids. V dropped 4 bases and J dropped 3; count of bases not matched to a gene: 9.

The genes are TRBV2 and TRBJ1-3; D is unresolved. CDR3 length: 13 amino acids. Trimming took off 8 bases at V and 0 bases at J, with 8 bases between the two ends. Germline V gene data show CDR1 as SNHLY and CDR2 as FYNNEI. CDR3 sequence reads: CASAQDSGNTIYF. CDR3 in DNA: TGTGCCAGCGCGCAGGACTCTGGAAACACCATATATTTT.

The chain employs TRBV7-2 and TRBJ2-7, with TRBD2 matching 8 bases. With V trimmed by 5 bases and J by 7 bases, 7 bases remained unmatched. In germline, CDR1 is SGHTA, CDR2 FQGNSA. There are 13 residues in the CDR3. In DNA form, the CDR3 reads TGTGCCAGCAGCCTACTAGCGGCCGGGGAGCAGTACTTC. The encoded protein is CASSLLAAGEQYF.

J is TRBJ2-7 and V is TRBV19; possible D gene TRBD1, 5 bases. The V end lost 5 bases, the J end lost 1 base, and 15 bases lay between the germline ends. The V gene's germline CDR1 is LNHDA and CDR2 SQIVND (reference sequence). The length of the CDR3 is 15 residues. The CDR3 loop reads CASSPGFGRSYEQYF. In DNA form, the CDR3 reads TGTGCCAGTAGTCCAGGGTTCGGGCGATCCTACGAGCAGTACTTC. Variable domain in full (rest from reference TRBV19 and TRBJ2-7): DGGITQSPKYLFRKEGQNVTLSCEQNLNHDAMYWYRQDPGQGLRLIYYSQIVNDFQKGDIAEGYSVSREKKESFPLTVTSAQKNPTAFYLCASSPGFGRSYEQYFGPGTRLTVT.

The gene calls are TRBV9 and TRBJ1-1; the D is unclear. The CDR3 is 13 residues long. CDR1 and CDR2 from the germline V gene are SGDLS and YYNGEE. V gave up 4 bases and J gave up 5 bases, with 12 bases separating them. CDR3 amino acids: CASSPGRYTEAFF. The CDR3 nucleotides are TGTGCCAGCAGCCCCGGACGGTATACTGAAGCTTTCTTT. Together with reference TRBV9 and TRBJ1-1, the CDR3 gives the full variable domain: DSGVTQTPKHLITATGQRVTLRCSPRSGDLSVYWYQQSLDQGLQFLIQYYNGEERAKGNILERFSAQQFPDLHSELNLSSLELGDSALYFCASSPGRYTEAFFGQGTRLTVV.

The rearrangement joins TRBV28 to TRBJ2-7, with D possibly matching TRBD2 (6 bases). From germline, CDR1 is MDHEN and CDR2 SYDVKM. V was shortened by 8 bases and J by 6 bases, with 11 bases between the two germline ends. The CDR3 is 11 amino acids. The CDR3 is CASREIGEQYF. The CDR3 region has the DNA TGTGCCAGCCGGGAGATCGGCGAGCAGTACTTC.

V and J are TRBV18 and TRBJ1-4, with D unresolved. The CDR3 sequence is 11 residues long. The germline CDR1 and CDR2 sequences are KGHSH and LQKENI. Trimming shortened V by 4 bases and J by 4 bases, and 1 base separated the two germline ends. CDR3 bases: TGTGCCAGCTCACTTAATGAAAAACTGTTTTTT. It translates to CASSLNEKLFF.

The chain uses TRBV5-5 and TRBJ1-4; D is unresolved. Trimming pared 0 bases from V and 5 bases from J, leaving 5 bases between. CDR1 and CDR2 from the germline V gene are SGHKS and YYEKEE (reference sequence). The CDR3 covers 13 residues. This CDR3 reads CASSLGANEKLFF. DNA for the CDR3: TGTGCCAGCAGCTTGGGTGCAAATGAAAAACTGTTTTTT.

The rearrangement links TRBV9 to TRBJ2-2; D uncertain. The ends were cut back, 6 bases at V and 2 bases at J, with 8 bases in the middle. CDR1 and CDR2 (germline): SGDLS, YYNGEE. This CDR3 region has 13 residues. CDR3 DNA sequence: TGTGCCAGCACTTCACCCAACACCGGGGAGCTGTTTTTT. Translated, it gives CASTSPNTGELFF. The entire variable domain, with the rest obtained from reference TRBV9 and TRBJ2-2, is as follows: DSGVTQTPKHLITATGQRVTLRCSPRSGDLSVYWYQQSLDQGLQFLIQYYNGEERAKGNILERFSAQQFPDLHSELNLSSLELGDSALYFCASTSPNTGELFFGEGSRLTVL.

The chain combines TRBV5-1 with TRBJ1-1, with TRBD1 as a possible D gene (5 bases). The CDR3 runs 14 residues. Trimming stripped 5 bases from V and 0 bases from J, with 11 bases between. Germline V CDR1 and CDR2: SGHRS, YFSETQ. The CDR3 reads CASSRGGMNTEAFF. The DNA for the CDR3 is TGCGCCAGCAGTCGGGGCGGGATGAACACTGAAGCTTTCTTT.

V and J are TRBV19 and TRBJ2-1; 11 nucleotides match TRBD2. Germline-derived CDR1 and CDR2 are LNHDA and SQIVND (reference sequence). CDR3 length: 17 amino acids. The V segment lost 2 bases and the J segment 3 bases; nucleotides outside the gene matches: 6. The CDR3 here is CASSIMVGTSGYNEQFF. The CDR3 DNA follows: TGTGCCAGTAGTATAATGGTGGGGACTAGCGGCTACAATGAGCAGTTCTTC.

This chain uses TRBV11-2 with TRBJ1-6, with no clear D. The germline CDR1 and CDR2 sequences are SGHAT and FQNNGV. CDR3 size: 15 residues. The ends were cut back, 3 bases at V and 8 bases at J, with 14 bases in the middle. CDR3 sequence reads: CASSFQVVTDSPLHF. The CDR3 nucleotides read TGTGCCAGCAGCTTTCAGGTGGTTACTGATTCACCCCTCCACTTT.